Following are 24 T cell receptor beta chains from one sample sequenced in a study of identical twins (dated by TCRdb to the mid-2010s). Library generation was performed with 5' RACE. This sample was sequenced with an Illumina HiSeq 2000. TCRdb reran the public reads through fastp at Q25 and MiXCR, keeping productive beta chains. Entries are consolidated by CDR3 protein sequence, retaining the most common genes and DNA. Here the sample has some 560,000 distinct CDR3 sequences; 9% to 10% occur a single time. More than 2.5% of the sample is in the top ten clones. These sequences were also reported in another study, on yellow fever vaccine responses in identical twins.

The specimen sequenced was PBMCs. The receptors were sampled from a woman younger than 35 in good health.

The V and J genes are TRBV6-1 and TRBJ2-7, with TRBD2 matching over 7 bases. This CDR3 has 14 amino acids. Trimming took 5 bases from V and 4 from J; bases not matched to a gene: 8. CDR1 MNHNS and CDR2 SASEGT come from the germline V gene. The CDR3 sequence: CASSPPGRGYEQYF. CDR3 coding DNA: TGTGCCAGCAGTCCTCCGGGGCGGGGGTACGAGCAGTACTTC.

In its sample, this clonotype was seen a few times. CDR3 in DNA: TGCAGCGTTTACCTCTCTTGGGGGGAATCCTACGAGCAGTACTTC. Translation gives CSVYLSWGESYEQYF. The chain uses TRBV29-1 and TRBJ2-7, with D possibly matching TRBD2 (6 bases). Deletions cut 5 bases from V and 1 base from J, with 18 bases between. The CDR3 is made up of 15 amino acids. From germline, CDR1 is SQVTM and CDR2 ANQGSEA.

In this sample, this clonotype turned up many times. V usage is TRBV11-2 and J usage is TRBJ2-1, with D perhaps matching TRBD2 (6 bases). CDR3 size: 15 residues. Between the trimmed V and J ends, which lost 3 bases and 3 bases, there was a span of 12 bases. The germline gives CDR1 SGHAT, CDR2 FQNNGV. The CDR3 sequence is CASSFGTLSYNEQFF. The CDR3 DNA reads as TGTGCCAGCAGCTTTGGGACTTTAAGCTACAATGAGCAGTTCTTC.

V gene TRBV7-2 combines with J gene TRBJ1-2, with D tentatively TRBD1 (5 bases). Germline assignment: CDR1 SGHTA and CDR2 FQGNSA. V shed 2 bases and J shed 5 bases, with 12 bases lying between them. This CDR3 contains 14 residues. The CDR3 sequence: CASSLRYRLYGYTF. CDR3 nucleotide sequence: TGTGCCAGCAGCTTACGGTACAGGCTTTATGGCTACACCTTC.

This clonotype turned up a few times. This sequence joins TRBV7-9 and TRBJ2-7; D is possibly TRBD1 (6 bases). V was trimmed by 6 bases and J by 6 bases, leaving 15 bases between them. Germline CDR1 is SEHNR and CDR2 is FQNEAQ (reference sequence). The length of the CDR3 is 13 residues. CDR3: CASRQGTHIEQYF. DNA for the CDR3: TGTGCCAGCAGACAAGGGACACATATCGAGCAGTACTTC.

This clonotype turned up a few times. The rearrangement links TRBV12-3 or TRBV12-4 to TRBJ2-5; D not resolved. V lost 4 bases and J lost 2, with 20 bases in between. This CDR3 is built from 17 residues. In nucleotides, the CDR3 is TGTGCCAGCAGTTCTGCTAGAGGCGGTGGGGATCAAGAGACCCAGTACTTC. Residues: CASSSARGGGDQETQYF.

The sample holds a few counts of this clonotype. The V gene is TRBV20-1, the J gene TRBJ2-7; a possible D gene is TRBD1 (5 bases). CDR1 DFQATT and CDR2 SNEGSKA come from the germline V gene (reference sequence). The CDR3 is 13 residues long. The V end lost 6 bases, the J end lost 2 bases, and 14 bases lay between the germline ends. The CDR3 bases are TGCAGTGCCCCAGGGCTATCCACCTACGAGCAGTACTTC. The encoded protein is CSAPGLSTYEQYF.

This clonotype was counted between two and nine times. The V and J genes are TRBV5-6 and TRBJ2-1, with D possibly being TRBD1 or TRBD2 (5 bases each). The CDR3 has 14 amino acids. The germline V gene encodes CDR1 SGHDT and CDR2 YYEEEE. V was shortened by 4 bases and J by 2 bases, with 10 bases between the two germline ends. CDR3 nucleotide sequence: TGTGCCAGCAGCGGGGACGGTGCCTACAATGAGCAGTTCTTC. Encoded protein: CASSGDGAYNEQFF. The full variable domain, rest sourced from reference TRBV5-6 and TRBJ2-1, is DAGVTQSPTHLIKTRGQQVTLRCSPKSGHDTVSWYQQALGQGPQFIFQYYEEEERQRGNFPDRFSGHQFPNYSSELNVNALLLGDSALYLCASSGDGAYNEQFFGPGTRLTVL.

This clonotype was picked up many times. The genes are TRBV6-2 or TRBV6-3 and TRBJ2-1; 10 nucleotides match TRBD2. V was clipped by 6 bases and J by 4 bases; unmatched bases: 6. This CDR3 spans 15 amino acids. Germline CDR1 is MNHEY and CDR2 is SVGEGT. In DNA form, the CDR3 reads TGTGCCAGCAGCAAACTAGCGGGATCATACAATGAGCAGTTCTTC. It specifies CASSKLAGSYNEQFF.

This clonotype was detected only a few times. This rearrangement joins TRBV12-3 or TRBV12-4 to TRBJ2-1; 8 bases match TRBD1. The CDR3 is 17 amino acids. The trim removed 4 bases at V and 7 bases at J, leaving 15 bases unmatched. CDR3 DNA sequence: TGTGCCAGCAGTTCTCGAGACGGCAGGGGGCAGGAGAATGAGCAGTTCTTC. This sequence encodes CASSSRDGRGQENEQFF.

This clonotype came up many times. The rearrangement links TRBV5-6 to TRBJ1-4, with D possibly matching TRBD1 (5 bases). Germline assignment: CDR1 SGHDT and CDR2 YYEEEE. This CDR3 is built from 16 residues. V was pared by 0 bases and J by 8 bases, with 17 bases between. CDR3 DNA: TGTGCCAGCAGCTTGGGGACGGGGACGGTGAGGGAAAAACTGTTTTTT. It translates to CASSLGTGTVREKLFF.

In its sample, this clonotype was seen a few times. The chain is built from TRBV28 and TRBJ2-5; 8 bases map to TRBD1. The CDR3 is 14 amino acids. J was trimmed by 1 base and V by 8 bases; bases with no gene match: 6. Germline V gene lookup returns CDR1 MDHEN and CDR2 SYDVKM. The CDR3 is CASREGTGQETQYF. CDR3 DNA: TGTGCCAGCCGAGAAGGGACAGGCCAAGAGACCCAGTACTTC.

This clonotype was found many times. The chain combines TRBV12-3 or TRBV12-4 with TRBJ2-1; D remains ambiguous. The CDR3 length is 13 residues. Between the trimmed V and J ends, which lost 0 bases and 8 bases, there was a span of 8 bases. CDR3 coding DNA: TGTGCCAGCAGTTTAGCCCTACCGCATGAGCAGTTCTTC. Encoded protein: CASSLALPHEQFF.

This chain connects TRBV19 to TRBJ2-1; D is possibly TRBD1 (6 bases). V was pared by 6 bases and J by 5 bases, with 14 bases between. From germline, CDR1 is LNHDA and CDR2 SQIVND (reference sequence). CDR3 length: 14 amino acids. CDR3 protein: CASRQGVYDNEQFF. DNA for the CDR3: TGTGCCAGTAGACAGGGTGTTTATGACAATGAGCAGTTCTTC.

The table lists this clonotype with many counts. The chain carries TRBV29-1 and TRBJ2-1; 8 positions agree with TRBD1. The germline CDR1 and CDR2 sequences are SQVTM and ANQGSEA. The CDR3 contains 15 residues. V shed 4 bases and J 0 bases; nucleotides not matched to a gene: 5. CDR3 coding DNA: TGCAGCGTTGTTACAGGGGGGATCTCCTACAATGAGCAGTTCTTC. Its protein is CSVVTGGISYNEQFF.

The rearrangement links TRBV29-1 to TRBJ2-2; unclear D gene. This CDR3 comprises 15 residues. The germline V gene encodes CDR1 SQVTM and CDR2 ANQGSEA. Trimming pared 2 bases from V and 2 bases from J, leaving 12 bases between. As DNA, the CDR3 is TGCAGCGTTGAATCGTCAGACCTCAACACCGGGGAGCTGTTTTTT. This encodes CSVESSDLNTGELFF.

This clonotype was detected only once. The junction does not match germline at one end; this may be a read error. The chain combines TRBV5-8 with TRBJ2-3; D is perhaps TRBD2 (5 bases). Germline-derived CDR1 and CDR2 are SGHTS and YDEGEE. The CDR3 sequence is 13 residues long. The CDR3 region is CAISPDSPDTQYF. The CDR3 DNA follows: TGTGCCATCAGCCCGGACTCGCCTGATACGCAGTATTTT.

V gene TRBV12-3 or TRBV12-4 combines with J gene TRBJ2-7; 7 bases match TRBD2. CDR3 length equals 12 residues. With 7 bases clipped from V and 10 bases from J, the junction kept 10 bases outside the gene matches. The CDR3: CASTSGNTRQYF. CDR3 in DNA: TGTGCCAGCACTAGCGGTAATACGCGTCAGTACTTC.

This clonotype turned up a few times. V is TRBV12-3 or TRBV12-4 and J is TRBJ1-4, with D maybe TRBD1 (6 bases). This CDR3 has 14 residues. Trimming left V 6 bases short and J 8 bases short, with 16 bases between. In DNA form, the CDR3 reads TGTGCCAGCAGCGGACAGATCCTTTGGGAAAAACTGTTTTTT. Amino acids: CASSGQILWEKLFF.

Ten or more counts support this clonotype. The chain carries TRBV6-6 and TRBJ1-1; D might be TRBD1 (5 bases). With 6 bases removed from V and 11 bases from J, the gap between germline ends came to 10 bases. There are 10 residues in the CDR3. Germline-derived CDR1 and CDR2 are MNHNY and SVGAGI (reference sequence). The CDR3 sequence is CASSDRGAFF. The CDR3 DNA sequence: TGTGCCAGCAGCGACCGGGGGGCTTTCTTT.

This clonotype has just a few counts. V gene TRBV7-2 combines with J gene TRBJ1-1, with unresolved D. The V and J ends lost 3 bases and 9 bases respectively, with 14 bases between them. The CDR3 sequence is 13 residues long. Germline CDR1 is SGHTA and CDR2 is FQGNSA. CDR3 sequence (DNA): TGTGCCAGCAGCTTTAACAGCGGCCGGAAAGCTTTCTTT. This gives the protein CASSFNSGRKAFF.

This chain uses TRBV19 with TRBJ1-2; 8 bases fit TRBD1. The CDR3 is 12 amino acids. Germline trimming cut 10 bases from V and 4 bases from J; bases unmatched to any gene: 5. Germline assignment: CDR1 LNHDA and CDR2 SQIVND (reference sequence). CDR3 amino acids: CATLTGGYGYTF. For the CDR3, the DNA is TGTGCCACCCTAACAGGGGGCTATGGCTACACCTTC.

The table lists this clonotype with many counts. The chain employs TRBV12-3 or TRBV12-4 and TRBJ1-6, with D unclear. Between the trimmed V and J ends, which lost 6 bases and 7 bases, there was a span of 7 bases. This CDR3 region has 12 residues. For the CDR3, the DNA is TGTGCCAGCAGGGTTGGGAATTCACCCCTCCACTTT. Protein product: CASRVGNSPLHF.

This clonotype came up many times. This sequence joins TRBV29-1 and TRBJ2-1; TRBD2 matches 13 bases. Looked up from germline, CDR1 is SQVTM and CDR2 is ANQGSEA. The length of the CDR3 is 14 residues. V lost 7 bases and J lost 6; bases outside the gene matches: 6. CDR3 region: CSGTGTSGTNEQFF. The CDR3 DNA reads TGCAGCGGAACCGGGACTAGCGGGACCAATGAGCAGTTCTTC.